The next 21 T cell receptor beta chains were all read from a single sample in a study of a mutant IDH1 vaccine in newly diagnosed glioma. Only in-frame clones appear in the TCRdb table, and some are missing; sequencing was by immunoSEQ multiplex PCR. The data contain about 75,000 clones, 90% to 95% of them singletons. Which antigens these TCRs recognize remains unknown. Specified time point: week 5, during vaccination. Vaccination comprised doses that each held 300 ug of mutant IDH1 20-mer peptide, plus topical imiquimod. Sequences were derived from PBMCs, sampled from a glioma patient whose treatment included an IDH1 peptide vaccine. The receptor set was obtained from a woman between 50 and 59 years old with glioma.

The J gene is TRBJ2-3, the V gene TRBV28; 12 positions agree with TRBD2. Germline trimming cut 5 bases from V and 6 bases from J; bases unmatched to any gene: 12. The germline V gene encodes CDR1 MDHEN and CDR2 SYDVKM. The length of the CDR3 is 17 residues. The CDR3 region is CASSLGLAGSPPDTQYF. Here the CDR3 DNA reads TGTGCCAGCAGTCTCGGACTAGCGGGGAGTCCTCCGGATACGCAGTATTTT.

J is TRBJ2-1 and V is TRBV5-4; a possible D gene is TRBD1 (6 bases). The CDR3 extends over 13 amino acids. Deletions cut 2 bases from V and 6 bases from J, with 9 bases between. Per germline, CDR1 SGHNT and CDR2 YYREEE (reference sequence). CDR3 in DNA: TGTGCCAGCAGCTTTACAGGGAGCAATGAGCAGTTCTTC. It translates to CASSFTGSNEQFF.

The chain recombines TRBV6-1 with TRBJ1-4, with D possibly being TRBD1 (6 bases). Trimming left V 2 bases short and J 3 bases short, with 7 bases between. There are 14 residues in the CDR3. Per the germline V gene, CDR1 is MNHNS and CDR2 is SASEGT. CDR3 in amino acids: CASSENRANEKLFF. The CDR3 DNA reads TGTGCCAGCAGTGAAAACAGGGCTAATGAAAAACTGTTTTTT.

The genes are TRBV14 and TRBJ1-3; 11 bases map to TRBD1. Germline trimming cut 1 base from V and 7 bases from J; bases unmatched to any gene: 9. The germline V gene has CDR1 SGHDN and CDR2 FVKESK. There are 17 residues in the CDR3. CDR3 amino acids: CASSQALWTGGRNTIYF. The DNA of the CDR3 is TGTGCCAGCAGCCAAGCCCTTTGGACAGGGGGCAGGAACACCATATATTTT.

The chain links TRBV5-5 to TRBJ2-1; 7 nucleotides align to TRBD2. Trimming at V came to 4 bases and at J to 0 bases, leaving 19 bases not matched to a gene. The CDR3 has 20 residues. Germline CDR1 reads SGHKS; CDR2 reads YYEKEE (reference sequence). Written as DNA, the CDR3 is TGTGCCAGCAGCGCCCAAGGAAGCGGGATCCTTAAGAGCTCCTACAATGAGCAGTTCTTC. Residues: CASSAQGSGILKSSYNEQFF.

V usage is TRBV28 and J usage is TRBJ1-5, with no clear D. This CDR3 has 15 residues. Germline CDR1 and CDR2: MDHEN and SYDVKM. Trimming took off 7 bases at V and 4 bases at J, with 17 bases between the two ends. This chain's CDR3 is CASNTRARGNQPQHF. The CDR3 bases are TGTGCCAGCAATACGAGGGCCCGCGGGAATCAGCCCCAGCATTTT.

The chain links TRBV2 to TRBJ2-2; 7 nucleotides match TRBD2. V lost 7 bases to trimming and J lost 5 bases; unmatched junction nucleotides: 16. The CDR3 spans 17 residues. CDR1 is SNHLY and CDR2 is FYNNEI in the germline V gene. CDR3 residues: CASTTGGSVVMTGELFF. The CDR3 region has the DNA TGTGCCAGCACCACGGGCGGGAGTGTTGTTATGACCGGGGAGCTGTTTTTT. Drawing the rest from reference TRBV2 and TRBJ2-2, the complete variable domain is EPEVTQTPSHQVTQMGQEVILRCVPISNHLYFYWYRQILGQKVEFLVSFYNNEISEKSEIFDDQFSVERPDGSNFTLKIRSTKLEDSAMYFCASTTGGSVVMTGELFFGEGSRLTVL.

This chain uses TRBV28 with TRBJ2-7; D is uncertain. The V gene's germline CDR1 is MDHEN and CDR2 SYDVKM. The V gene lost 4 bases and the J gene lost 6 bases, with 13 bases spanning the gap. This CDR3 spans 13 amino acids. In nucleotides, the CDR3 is TGTGCCAGCAGTTCTGACAAATCACCCGAGCAGTACTTC. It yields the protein CASSSDKSPEQYF.

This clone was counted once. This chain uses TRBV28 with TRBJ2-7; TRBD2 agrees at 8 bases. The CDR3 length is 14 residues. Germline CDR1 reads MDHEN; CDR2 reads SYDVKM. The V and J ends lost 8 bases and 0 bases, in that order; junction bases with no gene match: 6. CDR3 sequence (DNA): TGTGCCAGCTGTCGGGGGGGGAGCTCCTACGAGCAGTACTTC. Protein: CASCRGGSSYEQYF.

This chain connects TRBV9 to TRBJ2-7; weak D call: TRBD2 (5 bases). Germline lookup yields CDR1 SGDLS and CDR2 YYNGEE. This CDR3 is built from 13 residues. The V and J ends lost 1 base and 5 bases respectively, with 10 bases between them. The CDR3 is CASSVRPRDEQYF. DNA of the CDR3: TGTGCCAGCAGCGTACGGCCGAGGGACGAGCAGTACTTC. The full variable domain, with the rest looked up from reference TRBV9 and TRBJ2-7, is DSGVTQTPKHLITATGQRVTLRCSPRSGDLSVYWYQQSLDQGLQFLIQYYNGEERAKGNILERFSAQQFPDLHSELNLSSLELGDSALYFCASSVRPRDEQYFGPGTRLTVT.

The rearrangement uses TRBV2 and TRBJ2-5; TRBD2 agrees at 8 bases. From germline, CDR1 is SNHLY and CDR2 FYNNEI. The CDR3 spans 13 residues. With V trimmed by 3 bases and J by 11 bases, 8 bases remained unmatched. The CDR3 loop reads CASSDPPKREQYF. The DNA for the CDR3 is TGTGCCAGCAGTGATCCCCCAAAGCGGGAGCAGTACTTC.

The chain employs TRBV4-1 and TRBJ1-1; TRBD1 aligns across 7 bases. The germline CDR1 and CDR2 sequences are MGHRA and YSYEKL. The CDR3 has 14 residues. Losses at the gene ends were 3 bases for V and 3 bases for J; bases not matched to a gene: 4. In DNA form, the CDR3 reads TGCGCCAGCAGCCAGATGGGACAGCACACTGAAGCTTTCTTT. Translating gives CASSQMGQHTEAFF.

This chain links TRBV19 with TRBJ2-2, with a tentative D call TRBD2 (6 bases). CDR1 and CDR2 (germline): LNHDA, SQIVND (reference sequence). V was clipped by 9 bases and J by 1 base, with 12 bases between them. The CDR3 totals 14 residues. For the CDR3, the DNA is TGTGCCAGCACCGGGACTCTGAACACCGGGGAGCTGTTTTTT. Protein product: CASTGTLNTGELFF.

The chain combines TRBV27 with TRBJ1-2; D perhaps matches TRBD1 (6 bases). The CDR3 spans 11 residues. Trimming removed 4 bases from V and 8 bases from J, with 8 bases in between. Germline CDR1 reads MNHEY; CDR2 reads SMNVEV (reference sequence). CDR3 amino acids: CASSSGTGYTF. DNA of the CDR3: TGTGCCAGCAGTTCGGGGACAGGCTACACCTTC.

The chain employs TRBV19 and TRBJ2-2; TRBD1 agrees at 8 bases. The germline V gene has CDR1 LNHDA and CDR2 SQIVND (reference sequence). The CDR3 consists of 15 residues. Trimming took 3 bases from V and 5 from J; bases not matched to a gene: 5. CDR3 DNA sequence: TGTGCCAGTAGTATCCAGGGGGCACGGACCGGGGAGCTGTTTTTT. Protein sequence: CASSIQGARTGELFF. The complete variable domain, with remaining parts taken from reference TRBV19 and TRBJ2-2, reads DGGITQSPKYLFRKEGQNVTLSCEQNLNHDAMYWYRQDPGQGLRLIYYSQIVNDFQKGDIAEGYSVSREKKESFPLTVTSAQKNPTAFYLCASSIQGARTGELFFGEGSRLTVL.

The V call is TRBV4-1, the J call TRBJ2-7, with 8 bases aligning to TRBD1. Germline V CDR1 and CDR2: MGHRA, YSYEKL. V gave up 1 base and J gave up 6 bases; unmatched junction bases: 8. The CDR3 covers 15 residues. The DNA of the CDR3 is TGCGCCAGCAGCCAAGTCAGGACAGGGACCTCCGAGCAGTACTTC. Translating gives CASSQVRTGTSEQYF.

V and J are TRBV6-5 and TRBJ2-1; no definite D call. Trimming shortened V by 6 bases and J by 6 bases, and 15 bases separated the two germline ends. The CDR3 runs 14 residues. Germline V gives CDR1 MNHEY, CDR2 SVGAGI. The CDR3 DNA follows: TGTGCCAGCAGACCGGGTGGTGGCCGCAATGAGCAGTTCTTC. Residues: CASRPGGGRNEQFF.

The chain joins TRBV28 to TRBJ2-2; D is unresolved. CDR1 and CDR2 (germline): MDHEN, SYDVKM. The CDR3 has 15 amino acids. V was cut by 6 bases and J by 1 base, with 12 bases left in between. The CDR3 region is CASSPRGLNTGELFF. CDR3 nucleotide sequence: TGTGCCAGCAGCCCCAGAGGATTGAACACCGGGGAGCTGTTTTTT.

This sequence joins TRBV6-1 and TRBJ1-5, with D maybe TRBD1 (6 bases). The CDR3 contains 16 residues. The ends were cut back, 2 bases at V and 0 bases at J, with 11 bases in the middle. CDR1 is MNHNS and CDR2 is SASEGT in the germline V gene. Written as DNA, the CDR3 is TGTGCCAGCAGTGAACGGGACATCTATAGCAATCAGCCCCAGCATTTT. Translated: CASSERDIYSNQPQHF.

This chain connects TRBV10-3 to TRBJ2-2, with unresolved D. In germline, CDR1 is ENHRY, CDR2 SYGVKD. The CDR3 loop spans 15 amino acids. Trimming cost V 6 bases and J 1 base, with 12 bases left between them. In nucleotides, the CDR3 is TGTGCCATCAGCCCTCCCCCTCAGAACACCGGGGAGCTGTTTTTT. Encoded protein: CAISPPPQNTGELFF.

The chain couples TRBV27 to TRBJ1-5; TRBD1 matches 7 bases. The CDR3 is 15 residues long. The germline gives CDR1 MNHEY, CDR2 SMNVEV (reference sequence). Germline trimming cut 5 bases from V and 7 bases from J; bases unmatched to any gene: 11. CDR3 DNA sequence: TGTGCCAGCAGTCCTATGATGACAGGGAGGCAGCCCCAGCATTTT. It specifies CASSPMMTGRQPQHF.